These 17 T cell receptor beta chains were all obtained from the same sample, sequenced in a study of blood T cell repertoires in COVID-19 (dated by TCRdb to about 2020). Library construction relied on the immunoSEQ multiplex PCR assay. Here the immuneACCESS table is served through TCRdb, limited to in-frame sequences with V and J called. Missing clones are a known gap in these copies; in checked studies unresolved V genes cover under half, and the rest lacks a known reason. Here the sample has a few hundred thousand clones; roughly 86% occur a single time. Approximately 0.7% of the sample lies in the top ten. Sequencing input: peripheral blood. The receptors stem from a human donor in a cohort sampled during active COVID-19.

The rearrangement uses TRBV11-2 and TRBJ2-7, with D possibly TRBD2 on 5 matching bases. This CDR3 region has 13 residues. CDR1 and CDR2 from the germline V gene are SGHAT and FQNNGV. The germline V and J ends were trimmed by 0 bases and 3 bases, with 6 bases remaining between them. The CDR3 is CASSLDAGYEQYF. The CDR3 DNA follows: TGTGCCAGCAGCTTAGATGCGGGCTACGAGCAGTACTTC. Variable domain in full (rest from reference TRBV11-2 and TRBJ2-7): EAGVAQSPRYKIIEKRQSVAFWCNPISGHATLYWYQQILGQGPKLLIQFQNNGVVDDSQLPKDRFSAERLKGVDSTLKIQPAKLEDSAVYLCASSLDAGYEQYFGPGTRLTVT.

The CDR3 DNA reads as TGTGCCCTCGGAGGGGCGGGCAATGAGCAGTTCTTC. Protein product: CALGGAGNEQFF. The chain combines TRBV19 with TRBJ2-1; weak D call: TRBD2 (6 bases). This CDR3 contains 12 residues. Trimming took 11 bases from V and 6 from J, leaving 14 bases between them. In germline, CDR1 is LNHDA, CDR2 SQIVND (reference sequence).

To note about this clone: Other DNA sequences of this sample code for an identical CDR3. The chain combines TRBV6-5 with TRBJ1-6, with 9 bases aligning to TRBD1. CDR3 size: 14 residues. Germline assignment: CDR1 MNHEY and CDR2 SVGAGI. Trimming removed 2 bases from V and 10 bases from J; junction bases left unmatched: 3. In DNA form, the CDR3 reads TGTGCCAGCAGTTACCGACAGGGGGGATCACCCCTCCACTTT. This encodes CASSYRQGGSPLHF.

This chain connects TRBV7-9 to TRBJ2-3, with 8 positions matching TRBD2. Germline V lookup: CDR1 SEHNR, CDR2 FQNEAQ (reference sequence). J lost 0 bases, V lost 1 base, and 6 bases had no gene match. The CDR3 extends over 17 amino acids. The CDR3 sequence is CASSLDQGGRSTDTQYF. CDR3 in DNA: TGTGCCAGCAGCTTAGATCAGGGCGGGAGGAGCACAGATACGCAGTATTTT.

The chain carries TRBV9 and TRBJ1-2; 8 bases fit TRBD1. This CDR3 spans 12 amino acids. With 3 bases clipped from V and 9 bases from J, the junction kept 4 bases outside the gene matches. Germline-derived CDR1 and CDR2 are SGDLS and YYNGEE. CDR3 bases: TGTGCCAGCAGCGCCGGACAGGGAAGCTACACCTTC. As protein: CASSAGQGSYTF.

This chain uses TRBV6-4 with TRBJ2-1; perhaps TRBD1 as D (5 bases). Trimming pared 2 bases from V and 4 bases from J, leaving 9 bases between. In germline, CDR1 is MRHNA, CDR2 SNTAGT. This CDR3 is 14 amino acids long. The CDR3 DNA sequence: TGTGCCAGCAGTGACAGGGGTGCTTACAATGAGCAGTTCTTC. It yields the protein CASSDRGAYNEQFF.

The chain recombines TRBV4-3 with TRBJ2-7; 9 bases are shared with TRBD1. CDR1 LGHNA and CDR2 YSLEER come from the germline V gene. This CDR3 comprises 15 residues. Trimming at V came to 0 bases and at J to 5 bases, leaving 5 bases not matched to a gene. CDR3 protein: CASSQEDRGIDEQYF. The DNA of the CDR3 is TGCGCCAGCAGCCAAGAGGACAGGGGCATCGACGAGCAGTACTTC.

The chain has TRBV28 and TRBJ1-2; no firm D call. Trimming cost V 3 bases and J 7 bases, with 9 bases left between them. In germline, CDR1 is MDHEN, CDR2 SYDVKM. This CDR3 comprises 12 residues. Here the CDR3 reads CASSFRGLGYTF. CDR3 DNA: TGTGCCAGCAGTTTTAGAGGGCTTGGCTACACCTTC.

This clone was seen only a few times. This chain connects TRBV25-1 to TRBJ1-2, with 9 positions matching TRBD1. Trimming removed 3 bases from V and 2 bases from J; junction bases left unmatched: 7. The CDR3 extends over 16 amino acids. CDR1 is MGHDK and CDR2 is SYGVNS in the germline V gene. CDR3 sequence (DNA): TGTGCCAGCAGTGACCCCCTCGGACAGGGGAACTATGGCTACACCTTC. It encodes CASSDPLGQGNYGYTF.

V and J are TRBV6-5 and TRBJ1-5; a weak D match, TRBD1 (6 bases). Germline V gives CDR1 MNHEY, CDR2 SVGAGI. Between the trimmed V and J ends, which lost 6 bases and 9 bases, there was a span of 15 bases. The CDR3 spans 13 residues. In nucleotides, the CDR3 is TGTGCCAGCAGAAAGGACAGTTCGGGGCCCCAGCATTTT. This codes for CASRKDSSGPQHF.

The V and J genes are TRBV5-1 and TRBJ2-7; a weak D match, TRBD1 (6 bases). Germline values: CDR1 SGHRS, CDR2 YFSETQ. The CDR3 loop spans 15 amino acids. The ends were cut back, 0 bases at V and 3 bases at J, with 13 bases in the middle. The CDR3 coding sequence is TGCGCCAGCAGCTTGGGGCGGACAGAGATCTACGAGCAGTACTTC. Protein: CASSLGRTEIYEQYF.

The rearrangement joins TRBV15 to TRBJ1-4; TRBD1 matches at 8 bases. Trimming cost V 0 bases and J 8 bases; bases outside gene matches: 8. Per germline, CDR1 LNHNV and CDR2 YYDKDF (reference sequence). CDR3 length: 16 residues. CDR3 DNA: TGTGCCACCAGCAGAGATGGCCGGGACAGGATAGAAAAACTGTTTTTT. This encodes CATSRDGRDRIEKLFF.

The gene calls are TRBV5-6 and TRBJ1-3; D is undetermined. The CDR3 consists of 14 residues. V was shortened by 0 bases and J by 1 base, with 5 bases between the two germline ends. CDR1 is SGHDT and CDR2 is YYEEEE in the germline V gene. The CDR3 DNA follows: TGTGCCAGCAGCTTGGGGACTTCTGGAAACACCATATATTTT. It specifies CASSLGTSGNTIYF.

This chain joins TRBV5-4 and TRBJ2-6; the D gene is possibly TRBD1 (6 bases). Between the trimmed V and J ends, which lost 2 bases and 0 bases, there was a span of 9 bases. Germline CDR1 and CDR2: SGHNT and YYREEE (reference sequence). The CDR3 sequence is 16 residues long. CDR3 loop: CASSLDRFSGANVLTF. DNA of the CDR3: TGTGCCAGCAGCTTAGACAGGTTCTCTGGGGCCAACGTCCTGACTTTC. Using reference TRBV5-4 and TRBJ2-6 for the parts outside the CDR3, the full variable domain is ETGVTQSPTHLIKTRGQQVTLRCSSQSGHNTVSWYQQALGQGPQFIFQYYREEENGRGNFPPRFSGLQFPNYSSELNVNALELDDSALYLCASSLDRFSGANVLTFGAGSRLTVL.

CDR3 amino acids: CASSQDLGLTGRVHEQYF. CDR3 nucleotide sequence: TGTGCCAGCAGCCAAGATTTAGGGCTGACAGGGCGAGTTCACGAGCAGTACTTC. The J gene is TRBJ2-7, the V gene TRBV4-2; 7 bases match TRBD1. This CDR3 has 18 residues. V shed 0 bases, J shed 5 bases, and the junction held 16 bases outside the gene matches. Germline lookup yields CDR1 LGHNA and CDR2 YNFKEQ.

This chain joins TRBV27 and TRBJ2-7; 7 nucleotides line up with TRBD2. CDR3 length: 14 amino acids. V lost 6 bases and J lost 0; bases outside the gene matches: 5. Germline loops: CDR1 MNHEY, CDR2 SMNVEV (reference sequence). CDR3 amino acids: CASRLGTTSYEQYF. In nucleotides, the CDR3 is TGTGCCAGCAGGCTCGGGACTACCTCCTACGAGCAGTACTTC.

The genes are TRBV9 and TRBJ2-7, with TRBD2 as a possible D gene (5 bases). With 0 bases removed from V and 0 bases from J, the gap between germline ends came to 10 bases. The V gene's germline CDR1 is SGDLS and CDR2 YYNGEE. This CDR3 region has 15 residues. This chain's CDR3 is CASSVGLGSSYEQYF. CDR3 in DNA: TGTGCCAGCAGCGTAGGTTTAGGGAGCTCCTACGAGCAGTACTTC.